The T cell receptor (beta chain) described here comes from a study of shared clonotypes between healthy human individuals. The protocol was immunoSEQ multiplex PCR, while the TCRdb copy is restricted to in-frame clones and leaves out a portion. In the table there are roughly 2.4 million clones, around 95% of which are singletons. In the case of this clone: Other DNA sequences in the same sample also yield this CDR3.

CDR1 is KGHSH, CDR2 LQKENI, per germline. The V and J ends lost 1 base and 1 base respectively, with 10 bases between them. CDR3 length equals 16 residues. The sequencing sample was made of naive CD4+ T cells sorted from blood. The sample's subset: CD45RA+ positively selected. The TCR sequence derives from a man aged 18 to 35 in good health. The V call is TRBV18, the J call TRBJ2-2, with D possibly TRBD1 on 7 matching bases. The CDR3 spells CASSPRQGGNTGELFF. As DNA, the CDR3 is TGTGCCAGCTCACCACGGCAGGGGGGGAACACCGGGGAGCTGTTTTTT.